This T cell receptor beta chain was sequenced in a study of early T cells in non-severe SARS-CoV-2 infection. Whole-study findings and limits: There was a bias toward anti-spike CD8 responses in VDJdb matching, which missed private and CD4 specificities.

On this clonotype itself: Its target is unknown.

Individual cDNA molecules carried attached unique molecular identifiers. TCRdb processed the 5' RACE reads anew with MiXCR; each CDR3 protein has one entry. The sample holds 100,000 to 120,000 distinct CDR3 sequences, around 12% seen once. The trim removed 0 bases at V and 9 bases at J, leaving 3 bases unmatched. The CDR3 is 13 residues long. Germline CDR1 SGHRS, CDR2 YFSETQ. The sample consisted of whole blood, taken at baseline. The source of this sequence is an adult who was a healthcare worker with PCR-confirmed SARS-CoV-2 infection or an uninfected control (not recorded which). The chain is built from TRBV5-1 and TRBJ2-1; 7 nucleotides line up with TRBD1. The CDR3 loop is CASSLDRGSEQFF. The CDR3 nucleotides read TGCGCCAGCAGCTTGGACAGGGGAAGTGAGCAGTTCTTC.